A selection of T cell receptor beta chains follows, all from one sample in a study of shared clonotypes between healthy human individuals. The method was immunoSEQ multiplex PCR; TCRdb's version includes in-frame clones alone and lacks a portion of them. The sample yields around 1.5 million clones, 95% to 99% seen once. Source material: naive CD4+ T cells sorted from blood. These receptors all stem from a man in his thirties or forties in good health. Both conserved end residues are part of each CDR3. Clone size is given for some rows only: seen once, a few or many times, or a class if the clone is expanded.

cdr3_aa j_call clone_size v_call
CASRPKGQEVSGNTIYF TRBJ1-3 NA TRBV7-9
CASRWTGGTGELFF TRBJ2-2 NA TRBV19
CASSYPVHEQYF TRBJ2-7 NA TRBV7-2
CSVAGKYADTQYF TRBJ2-3 NA TRBV29-1
CASSQVYRGANTGELFF TRBJ2-2 NA TRBV4-1
CASSPPAAIETQYF TRBJ2-5 NA TRBV18
CASSPSPLGEQYF TRBJ2-7 NA TRBV9
CASSLRSGSDGYGYTF TRBJ1-2 NA TRBV5-1
CASSTPVSGQAYEQYF TRBJ2-7 once TRBV5-1
CASNTGPEETQYF TRBJ2-5 NA TRBV2
CASSMALTYEQYF TRBJ2-7 NA TRBV19
CASSSNTGRRPYEQYF TRBJ2-7 NA TRBV11-2
CASSPLGGNYEQYF TRBJ2-7 once TRBV27
CASSLRVDDIQYF TRBJ2-4 NA TRBV5-1
CSGHLHREGYEQYF TRBJ2-7 NA TRBV29-1
CASSLGGGQYQETQYF TRBJ2-5 NA TRBV5-1
CASSPVPGQGTDTQYF TRBJ2-3 NA TRBV18
CASRRTGTSSYEQYF TRBJ2-7 once TRBV28
CASYGQGAHGYTF TRBJ1-2 NA TRBV5-4
CASSSGTVSTDTQYF TRBJ2-3 NA TRBV6-5
CASSWTATSTDTQYF TRBJ2-3 NA TRBV19
CASIERTSGVTTYKNIQYF TRBJ2-4 NA TRBV2
CASSRAGRTSGNEPSYEQYF TRBJ2-7 once TRBV7-8
CATSRDRSATNEKLFF TRBJ1-4 NA TRBV15
CASSILPSGDYEQYF TRBJ2-7 NA TRBV19
CASSLLDVRNIQYF TRBJ2-4 NA TRBV28
CASSIGLAAHYNEQFF TRBJ2-1 NA TRBV19
CSSSGTSGTETQYF TRBJ2-5 NA TRBV29-1
CASSGDSSNQPQHF TRBJ1-5 NA TRBV2
CASSPGTSGRKTGELFF TRBJ2-2 NA TRBV7-7
CASSFRAIGNTIYF TRBJ1-3 once TRBV5-6
CAWSDRANQPQHF TRBJ1-5 NA TRBV30
CASSEAERKTYEQYF TRBJ2-7 NA TRBV2
CASSDRALGTEAFF TRBJ1-1 NA TRBV7-2
CASSRRRGIGTDTQYF TRBJ2-3 NA TRBV5-1
CATSRDLGGEAFF TRBJ1-1 NA TRBV15
CASSLNPRGGELFF TRBJ2-2 NA TRBV7-2
CASSPGGSRGLEQYF TRBJ2-7 NA TRBV18
CASSPGLATDTQYF TRBJ2-3 NA TRBV27
CASSDRHWAAYEQYF TRBJ2-7 NA TRBV6-1
CASSLGTATDTQYF TRBJ2-3 NA TRBV5-4
CASSLDNGVEQFF TRBJ2-1 NA TRBV11-2
CASSLWVGNEQFF TRBJ2-1 NA TRBV11-2
CASGSRGTMNTEAFF TRBJ1-1 NA TRBV6-6
CASSLGFLTDTQYF TRBJ2-3 once TRBV7-8
CASSVGGLRTDTQYF TRBJ2-3 NA TRBV9
CASSSYRDYEQYF TRBJ2-7 NA TRBV27
CASTTSGDNGEQFF TRBJ2-1 NA TRBV2
CASSLVGGGNYEQYF TRBJ2-7 NA TRBV5-4
CASHSTGRYTF TRBJ1-2 NA TRBV10-3
CASSPSAITDTQYF TRBJ2-3 NA TRBV18
CASEPSGASEQYF TRBJ2-7 NA TRBV18
CASSFDPARDTTYEQYF TRBJ2-7 NA TRBV28
CASSKAKGRDTQYF TRBJ2-3 NA TRBV21-1
CASSELAGGPVEQFF TRBJ2-1 NA TRBV6-4
CASSQTGTGIVEQYF TRBJ2-7 NA TRBV5-8
CAWSEQGSGYTF TRBJ1-2 NA TRBV30
CATSRQGGGYGYTF TRBJ1-2 NA TRBV15
CASSQRGGSNTGELFF TRBJ2-2 NA TRBV7-8
CASSLSMGPRAYGYTF TRBJ1-2 once TRBV7-2